This is a list of T cell receptor beta chains from one sample in a study of OX40 agonist ivuxolimab in advanced cancers. Clones were read by immunoSEQ multiplex PCR, and TCRdb kept only the in-frame ones, dropping some. The sample carries some 11,000 clones, approximately 62% recorded once. Sequenced here: CD4+ or CD8+ T cells sorted from blood, sampled in a trial of the OX40 agonist ivuxolimab. Source of these receptors: an adult with an advanced solid tumor such as melanoma, head and neck, liver or kidney cancer. Each CDR3 is given with its conserved first and last residue. D genes are given only for firm matches. The size of a clone is reported for some rows only, either as once, few or many, or as a class for expanded clones.

TRBJ2-1 | NA | TRBV7-6 | NA | CASSGSSGPYNEQFF | TGTGCCAGCAGCGGAAGTAGCGGCCCTTACAATGAGCAGTTCTTC
TRBJ2-7 | NA | TRBV5-1 | NA | CASSSTYEQYF | TGCGCCAGCAGCTCCACCTACGAGCAGTACTTC
TRBJ2-3 | NA | TRBV25-1 | NA | CASSDGGTDTQYF | TGTGCCAGCAGTGATGGGGGCACAGATACGCAGTATTTT
TRBJ2-5 | NA | TRBV28 | NA | CASSLPLGEETQYF | TGTGCCAGCAGTTTGCCGCTCGGGGAAGAGACCCAGTACTTC
TRBJ2-7 | NA | TRBV6-5 | NA | CASSYSVGSYEQYF | TGTGCCAGCAGTTACTCGGTCGGGAGCTACGAGCAGTACTTC
TRBJ2-2 | NA | TRBV7-6 | NA | CASSLRDNTGELFF | TGTGCCAGCAGCTTACGGGACAACACCGGGGAGCTGTTTTTT
TRBJ2-5 | medium-sized | TRBV29-1 | NA | CSVSSLGETQYF | TGCAGCGTCTCCTCATTAGGGGAGACCCAGTACTTC
TRBJ2-1 | NA | TRBV19 | NA | CASSQDYSSYNEQFF | TGTGCCAGTAGCCAGGACTATAGCTCCTACAATGAGCAGTTCTTC
TRBJ1-5 | medium-sized | TRBV28 | NA | CASSLGKGRHF | TGTGCCAGCAGTCTTGGTAAAGGACGGCATTTT
TRBJ2-2 | NA | TRBV5-6 | NA | CASSLRVGGTGELFF | TGTGCCAGCAGCTTACGGGTTGGGGGCACCGGGGAGCTGTTTTTT
TRBJ1-4 | NA | TRBV4-2 | NA | CASSQETLGRIHEKLFF | TGTGCCAGCAGCCAAGAAACGCTGGGGAGGATTCATGAAAAACTGTTTTTT
TRBJ2-7 | NA | TRBV7-9 | NA | CASSRPGTGIYEQYF | TGTGCCAGCAGCCGTCCCGGGACCGGTATTTACGAGCAGTACTTC
TRBJ2-3 | NA | TRBV2 | TRBD2 | CASRWTSGGSTDTQYF | TGTGCCAGCAGGTGGACTAGCGGGGGTAGCACAGATACGCAGTATTTT
TRBJ2-1 | few | TRBV19 | NA | CASSIGQSSYNEQFF | TGTGCCAGTAGTATTGGGCAAAGCTCCTACAATGAGCAGTTCTTC
TRBJ2-3 | NA | TRBV14 | TRBD2 | CASSQDLGGSPDTQYF | TGTGCCAGCAGCCAAGATTTGGGCGGGAGTCCTGATACGCAGTATTTT
TRBJ1-5 | few | TRBV21-1 | NA | CASSKEKARAHNQPQHF | TGTGCCAGCAGCAAAGAGAAGGCCAGGGCGCACAATCAGCCCCAGCATTTT
TRBJ2-7 | NA | TRBV10-3 | NA | CAAGISSYEQYF | TGTGCCGCCGGAATCTCATCCTACGAGCAGTACTTC
TRBJ2-1 | NA | TRBV20-1 | NA | CSAREYNEQFF | TGCAGTGCTAGGGAGTACAATGAGCAGTTCTTC
TRBJ2-7 | NA | TRBV11-1 | TRBD1 | CASSLRGQGKVNEQYF | TGTGCCAGCAGCTTAAGGGGACAGGGAAAGGTGAACGAGCAGTACTTC
TRBJ2-7 | NA | TRBV7-9 | TRBD2 | CASSFSLAGDYEQYF | TGTGCCAGCAGCTTTTCCCTAGCGGGAGACTACGAGCAGTACTTC
TRBJ2-3 | NA | TRBV19 | TRBD2 | CASSSLGGAQDTQYF | TGTGCCAGTAGTTCCCTCGGGGGGGCGCAAGATACGCAGTATTTT
TRBJ2-7 | NA | TRBV6-6 | NA | CASSRSEAYEQYF | TGTGCCAGCAGCAGGTCGGAAGCCTACGAGCAGTACTTC
TRBJ2-1 | NA | TRBV4-3 | NA | CASSHALGYNEQFF | TGCGCCAGCAGCCACGCCCTGGGGTACAATGAGCAGTTCTTC
TRBJ1-2 | few | TRBV19 | NA | CASSTRPRGNGYTF | TGTGCCAGTAGTACCCGACCGCGAGGGAATGGCTACACCTTC
TRBJ2-7 | NA | TRBV7-9 | NA | CASSVGSPYEQYF | TGTGCCAGCAGCGTCGGGTCCCCCTACGAGCAGTACTTC
TRBJ2-7 | NA | TRBV7-9 | TRBD1 | CASSPTGAVGEQYF | TGTGCCAGCAGTCCTACAGGGGCGGTAGGCGAGCAGTACTTC
TRBJ2-7 | NA | TRBV7-9 | NA | CASTPSRAPVNEQYF | TGTGCCAGCACCCCGTCTCGGGCCCCCGTGAACGAGCAGTACTTC
TRBJ2-5 | large | TRBV4-3 | TRBD2 | CASSHGAGGILETQYF | TGCGCCAGCAGCCATGGAGCGGGGGGGATATTGGAGACCCAGTACTTC